One and the same sample provided the 4 T cell receptor beta chains below, sequenced in a study of T cells in Graves' hyperthyroidism and ophthalmopathy (dated by TCRdb to the late 2010s). Library preparation employed multiplex PCR. Data came from an Illumina HiSeq 2000. Amplification of TCR beta CDR3 regions was carried out from RNA transcripts. A first-round RT-PCR of the TCR CDR3 used the HTBI primer set with the Qiagen OneStep RT-PCR kit. TCRdb redid the processing of the public reads, applying fastp at Q25 and MiXCR, and retained in-frame beta chains. Duplicate CDR3 protein sequences are folded into a single record with the most common DNA and genes. This sample holds 500,000 or so distinct CDR3 sequences; roughly 18% were observed only once. The biggest ten clones account for approximately 18% of the sample. The specimen sequenced was blood. The receptors come from a woman under 30 with Graves' ophthalmopathy.

This clonotype was detected many times. The chain combines TRBV7-8 with TRBJ1-5, with D perhaps TRBD1 (5 bases). This CDR3 is built from 17 residues. Germline V gene lookup returns CDR1 SGHVS and CDR2 FQNEAQ. Trimming shortened V by 5 bases and J by 2 bases, and 19 bases separated the two germline ends. The CDR3 reads CASSPVGGNSGNQPQHF. CDR3 DNA: TGTGCCAGCAGCCCAGTGGGGGGAAATTCGGGCAATCAGCCCCAGCATTTT.

This chain joins TRBV19 and TRBJ1-6; TRBD1 matches at 9 bases. This CDR3 spans 16 amino acids. CDR1 LNHDA and CDR2 SQIVND come from the germline V gene (reference sequence). V shed 5 bases, J shed 4 bases, and the junction held 6 bases outside the gene matches. CDR3 in amino acids: CASSPTGGRYNSPLHF. The CDR3 DNA follows: TGTGCCAGTAGTCCTACAGGGGGCCGGTATAATTCACCCCTCCACTTT.

At least ten counts were recorded for this clonotype. The J gene is TRBJ2-5, the V gene TRBV7-3; 8 bases match TRBD2. V gave up 0 bases and J gave up 5 bases; unmatched junction bases: 2. The CDR3 runs to 14 residues. Germline loops: CDR1 SGHTA, CDR2 FQGTGA. Written as DNA, the CDR3 is TGTGCCAGCAGCTTAACCGGGGGGGCTGAGACCCAGTACTTC. This codes for CASSLTGGAETQYF.

There are many counts of this clonotype. The chain joins TRBV3-1 to TRBJ2-1, with D hard to call. The germline gives CDR1 LGHDT, CDR2 YNNKEL (reference sequence). This CDR3 has 15 amino acids. V was pared by 0 bases and J by 0 bases, with 6 bases between. The DNA for the CDR3 is TGTGCCAGCAGCCAAGACCCCAGCTCCTACAATGAGCAGTTCTTC. Its translation is CASSQDPSSYNEQFF.